The clone carrying this TCR beta chain was recorded many times. What it binds is not known. Participants with hyperthyroidism, aged 18 to 65, were newly diagnosed with under 2 months' duration. The data belong to a study of Graves' ophthalmopathy and Graves' hyperthyroidism. Trimming took 8 bases from V and 10 from J, leaving 12 bases between them. The CDR3 consists of 12 residues. Germline CDR1 SEHNR, CDR2 FQNEAQ (reference sequence). TCR beta CDR3 regions were amplified from RNA transcripts. RT-PCR was first run with HTBI primers, then multiplex PCR in a second round. One entry per CDR3 protein, called by TCRdb with MiXCR from the multiplex PCR reads. The table shows more than 300,000 distinct CDR3 sequences, with roughly 15% occurring only once. Points from the study as a whole: Also, most clonotypes expanded in the thyroid above 0.001 frequency appeared in blood.

The sequenced sample consisted of peripheral blood. The rearrangement links TRBV7-9 to TRBJ1-6; D unclear. The clonotype comes from a woman between 18 and 29 years old with stable Graves' hyperthyroidism. The CDR3 sequence: CASGREPSPLHF. The CDR3 nucleotides read TGTGCCAGCGGCCGGGAGCCCTCACCCCTCCACTTT.